A selection of T cell receptor beta chains follows, all from one sample in a study of tumor-infiltrating lymphocytes in primary liver carcinoma. A single record per CDR3 protein comes from TCRdb applying MiXCR to the multiplex PCR reads. The repertoire holds more than 95,000 distinct CDR3 sequences, with 64% as singletons. The sample was liver tumor tissue from sampling region 3. The receptors derive from a woman aged 60-75 years with primary liver carcinoma and hepatitis B virus infection. The CDR3 runs from the conserved cysteine through the conserved F or W. D genes are given only for firm matches. Clone sizes are given selectively: once, few, many, or a class where the clone is expanded.

>TRBJ1-2|TRBV28|-|-
CASSLFRLTTNYGYTF
TGTGCCAGCAGTTTATTTAGGCTGACAACTAACTATGGCTACACCTTC
>TRBJ2-5|TRBV11-1|TRBD1|-
CASNPRLGTAIQETQYF
TGCGCCAGCAACCCACGGCTCGGGACAGCGATCCAAGAGACCCAGTACTTC
>TRBJ2-4|TRBV6-5|TRBD2|many
CASRVGRAKNIQYF
TGTGCCAGCCGGGTCGGGAGGGCCAAAAACATTCAGTACTTC
>TRBJ2-5|TRBV11-2|-|-
CASSLGPQSQETRYF
TGTGCCAGCAGCCTAGGCCCCCAGTCCCAAGAGACCCGGTACTTC
>TRBJ2-6|TRBV29-1|-|few
CSVEDSGANVLTF
TGCAGCGTTGAAGACTCTGGGGCCAACGTCCTGACTTTC
>TRBJ2-7|TRBV5-1|TRBD2|-
CACSQGLFYEQYF
TGCGCCTGCAGCCAGGGACTATTCTACGAGCAGTACTTC
>TRBJ2-1|TRBV5-1|-|-
CASSFPKSSYNEQFF
TGCGCCAGCAGCTTCCCCAAGAGCTCCTACAATGAGCAGTTCTTC
>TRBJ2-7|TRBV6-5|-|-
CVVYGGPFEEYF
TGTGTCGTTTACGGGGGGCCCTTCGAGGAGTACTTC
>TRBJ2-1|TRBV7-3|-|few
CASSLVGPEGYNEQFF
TGTGCCAGCAGCTTAGTAGGGCCAGAAGGTTACAATGAGCAGTTCTTC
>TRBJ2-7|TRBV29-1|-|-
CSVVQGGEQYF
TGCAGCGTTGTACAGGGGGGGGAGCAGTACTTC
>TRBJ2-1|TRBV4-1|-|-
CVSSDYNEQFF
TGCGTTAGTAGCGACTACAATGAGCAGTTCTTC
>TRBJ1-2|TRBV11-2|-|once
CTSSLGMHLGYTF
TGTACCAGCAGCTTAGGCATGCATCTAGGCTACACCTTC
>TRBJ2-2|TRBV2|TRBD1|-
CASIRDRLNTGELFF
TGTGCCAGCATAAGGGACAGACTTAACACCGGGGAGCTGTTTTTT
>TRBJ2-5|TRBV6-1|-|-
CASRMGDRRGETLYF
TGTGCCAGCAGGATGGGCGATAGGAGGGGGGAGACCCTGTACTTC
>TRBJ2-1|TRBV2|TRBD1|-
CASSPDRVPVF
TGTGCCAGCAGCCCGGACAGGGTACCGGTCTTC
>TRBJ2-7|TRBV7-9|-|few
CASSFTAEDEQYF
TGTGCCAGCAGCTTTACAGCGGAGGACGAGCAGTACTTC
>TRBJ1-1|TRBV12-3/TRBV12-4|-|-
CASSRTPGTINTEAFF
TGCGCCAGCAGCCGTACTCCCGGGACAATAAACACTGAAGCTTTCTTT
>TRBJ1-2|TRBV6-1|-|-
CASRTNCGYTF
TGTGCCAGCAGAACCAACTGCGGCTACACCTTC
>TRBJ1-2|TRBV11-2|-|-
CAGSLAGQPDYGYTF
TGTGCCGGCAGCTTAGCGGGGCAACCGGACTATGGCTACACCTTC
>TRBJ1-1|TRBV11-2|-|-
CASSQGVTEVFF
TGTGCCAGCAGCCAAGGGGTGACTGAAGTCTTCTTT
>TRBJ2-7|TRBV28|-|-
CASRKDSYYEQYF
TGTGCCAGCCGGAAGGACAGTTACTACGAGCAGTACTTC
>TRBJ2-7|TRBV24-1|-|-
CATSGSGGNSRYEQYF
TGTGCCACCAGTGGTTCAGGCGGGAACAGTAGGTACGAGCAGTACTTC
>TRBJ2-5|TRBV4-2|-|many
CASSQERAGKGETQYF
TGTGCCAGCAGCCAAGAACGGGCAGGGAAAGGGGAGACCCAGTACTTC
>TRBJ2-3|TRBV7-9|TRBD1|-
CVSNLSDRGRADTQYF
TGTGTCAGCAACCTCTCCGACAGGGGAAGGGCAGATACGCAGTATTTT
>TRBJ2-2|TRBV7-3|-|few
CASSHTSNTGELFF
TGTGCCAGCAGCCACACCTCGAACACCGGGGAGCTGTTTTTT
>TRBJ2-7|TRBV30|-|few
CTWSITGEQYF
TGTACCTGGAGTATTACAGGAGAGCAGTACTTC
>TRBJ2-7|TRBV4-1|-|-
CATRDYEQYF
TGTGCCACTCGGGATTACGAGCAGTACTTC
>TRBJ2-5|TRBV28|-|-
CASSLNVRGETQYF
TGTGCCAGCAGTTTAAATGTCCGGGGGGAGACCCAGTACTTC
>TRBJ1-1|TRBV7-3|-|-
CASSLSSGTEAFF
TGTGCCAGCAGCTTAAGTTCGGGGACTGAAGCTTTCTTT
>TRBJ1-2|TRBV7-9|-|few
CASSLEGFHGYTF
TGTGCCAGCAGCTTAGAAGGCTTCCATGGCTACACCTTC
>TRBJ2-3|TRBV28|-|many
CASSWGSADTQYF
TGTGCCAGCAGTTGGGGCAGCGCAGATACGCAGTATTTT
>TRBJ1-1|TRBV14|-|-
CASSLGLGTEAFF
TGTGCCAGCAGCCTAGGCTTGGGTACTGAAGCTTTCTTT